This T cell receptor beta chain was retrieved from a study of T cell responses to AZD1222 COVID-19 vaccine. Method: immunoSEQ multiplex PCR; TCRdb's copy keeps in-frame clones and lacks some. Of 80,000 to 90,000 clones in the sample, 89% were seen once. As regards this clone: Antigen: not known.

Overall study results and limits: It was only after the peak T cell response that any repertoires were sampled. Vaccine-associated CD4 TCRs spanned spike, dominant at 160-218 and 743-854. At study baseline, merely a handful of AZD1222 recipients were seropositive. Close to half of spike-specific TCRs reportedly recognize unmutated variant regions.

In germline, CDR1 is LNHNV, CDR2 YYDKDF (reference sequence). V dropped 0 bases and J dropped 2 bases, with 14 bases sitting between them. The CDR3 sequence is 16 residues long. This specimen was peripheral blood, taken on day 0 of AZD1222 vaccination. The sequence came from an adult in good health. This chain links TRBV15 with TRBJ2-7, with D possibly matching TRBD2 (5 bases). CDR3 DNA sequence: TGTGCCACCAGCAGAGACCTGTACGGGGTAACCTACGAGCAGTACTTC. It specifies CATSRDLYGVTYEQYF.